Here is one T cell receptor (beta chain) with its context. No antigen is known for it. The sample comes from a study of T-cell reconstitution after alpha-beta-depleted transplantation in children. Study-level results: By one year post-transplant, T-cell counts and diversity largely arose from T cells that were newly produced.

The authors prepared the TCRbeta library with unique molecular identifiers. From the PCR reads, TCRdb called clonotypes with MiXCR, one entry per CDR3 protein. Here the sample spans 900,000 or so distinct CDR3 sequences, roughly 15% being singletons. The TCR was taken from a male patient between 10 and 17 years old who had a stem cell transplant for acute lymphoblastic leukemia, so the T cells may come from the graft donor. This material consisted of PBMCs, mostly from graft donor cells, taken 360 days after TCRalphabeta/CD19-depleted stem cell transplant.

Here the CDR3 DNA reads TGTGCCAGCAGCCTCCCAGGGGCCACGCAGTATTTT. It encodes CASSLPGATQYF. The chain employs TRBV13 and TRBJ2-3; a weak D match, TRBD1 (6 bases). This CDR3 comprises 12 residues. V dropped 5 bases and J dropped 9 bases, with 12 bases sitting between them. Germline CDR1 is PRHDT and CDR2 is FYEKMQ (reference sequence).